This TCR beta chain was identified in a study of cytomegalovirus exposure and HLA in healthy donors. Study-wide context: Inside one of the first data releases sat roughly 80 million unique TCRs taken from HLA-typed donors. Study-level points and caveats: In all likelihood, a cluster of highly shared sequence variants was a sequencing artifact.

The CDR3 length is 19 residues. Germline lookup yields CDR1 SGHRS and CDR2 YFSETQ. Losses at the gene ends were 4 bases for V and 0 bases for J; bases not matched to a gene: 16. As regards this clone: The antigen remains undetermined.

Researchers ran the PCR with 60 Vbeta and 13 Jbeta primers. Measured with immunoSEQ multiplex PCR; TCRdb has only the in-frame clones, and not every one. The table includes 43,000 or so clones, around 65% detected once. When sampled, the donors appeared nominally healthy, though they likely had unrecorded immune exposures. The sequence was collected from a human donor in good health. The chain is built from TRBV5-1 and TRBJ2-5; 9 nucleotides agree with TRBD1. The sample comprised PBMCs. CDR3 bases: TGCGCCAGCAGCCCGCCCCCGGACAGGGGCCGGCGGGACCAAGAGACCCAGTACTTC. Residues: CASSPPPDRGRRDQETQYF.